Shown below are 16 T cell receptor beta chains from a single sample sequenced in a study of control samples from healthy donors and cancer patients. Method: immunoSEQ multiplex PCR; TCRdb's copy keeps in-frame clones and lacks some. This repertoire shows around 120,000 clones, about 87% found once; its top ten account for around 3.4%. Sequenced: blood. The receptors were sampled from a man in his forties or fifties in good health.

The chain recombines TRBV5-1 with TRBJ2-3, with 14 bases fitting TRBD2. The V and J ends lost 4 bases and 3 bases, in that order; junction bases with no gene match: 10. There are 18 residues in the CDR3. The germline CDR1 and CDR2 sequences are SGHRS and YFSETQ. DNA of the CDR3: TGCGCCAGCAGCCCCGGACTAGCGGGGGGCTGGGAGACAGATACGCAGTATTTT. Encoded protein: CASSPGLAGGWETDTQYF. The full variable domain, in which reference TRBV5-1 and TRBJ2-3 provide the parts outside the CDR3, is KAGVTQTPRYLIKTRGQQVTLSCSPISGHRSVSWYQQTPGQGLQFLFEYFSETQRNKGNFPGRFSGRQFSNSRSEMNVSTLELGDSALYLCASSPGLAGGWETDTQYFGPGTRLTVL.

The rearrangement links TRBV7-2 to TRBJ2-3; D is uncertain. The CDR3 sequence is 13 residues long. Trimming removed 4 bases at V and 5 bases at J, with 10 bases between. Germline loops: CDR1 SGHTA, CDR2 FQGNSA. Here the CDR3 DNA reads TGTGCCAGCAGCTCCCTGCCATTAGATACGCAGTATTTT. It is translated as CASSSLPLDTQYF. The variable domain in full, completed from reference TRBV7-2 and TRBJ2-3, reads GAGVSQSPSNKVTEKGKDVELRCDPISGHTALYWYRQSLGQGLEFLIYFQGNSAPDKSGLPSDRFSAERTGGSVSTLTIQRTQQEDSAVYLCASSSLPLDTQYFGPGTRLTVL.

The genes are TRBV2 and TRBJ1-2; D remains unclear. The CDR3 has 15 amino acids. Between the trimmed V and J ends, which lost 6 bases and 5 bases, there was a span of 19 bases. Germline V gene sequence: CDR1 SNHLY, CDR2 FYNNEI. CDR3 nucleotide sequence: TGTGCCAGCAGAACTGACCAAGTCGGGCGATATGGCTACACCTTC. The encoded protein is CASRTDQVGRYGYTF.

CDR3 loop: CASSPTGRVSNEQFF. The CDR3 region has the DNA TGTGCCAGCAGCCCCACCGGGAGAGTGAGCAATGAGCAGTTCTTC. The chain combines TRBV5-6 with TRBJ2-1, with a tentative D call TRBD2 (6 bases). This CDR3 contains 15 residues. Germline V lookup: CDR1 SGHDT, CDR2 YYEEEE. V gave up 4 bases and J gave up 6 bases, with 17 bases separating them.

This chain uses TRBV19 with TRBJ1-5; D not certain. Looked up from germline, CDR1 is LNHDA and CDR2 is SQIVND (reference sequence). The CDR3 runs 15 residues. Trimming removed 1 base at V and 0 bases at J, with 7 bases between. CDR3 DNA sequence: TGTGCCAGTAGTATAGCCTTCTATAGCAATCAGCCCCAGCATTTT. It is translated as CASSIAFYSNQPQHF.

The rearrangement uses TRBV5-1 and TRBJ1-5; a possible D gene is TRBD1 (5 bases). Trimming shortened V by 5 bases and J by 4 bases, and 13 bases separated the two germline ends. The CDR3 is made up of 14 amino acids. Germline-derived CDR1 and CDR2 are SGHRS and YFSETQ. The CDR3 bases are TGCGCCAGCAGACTTTCGGGGGGGAATCAGCCCCAGCATTTT. This translates into CASRLSGGNQPQHF.

The chain joins TRBV3-1 (or the pseudogene TRBV3-2) to TRBJ1-1, with TRBD1 matching over 10 bases. Germline assignment: CDR1 LGHDT and CDR2 YNNKEL (reference sequence). After removal of 4 bases from V and 7 bases from J, the junction contained 6 bases not matched to a gene. The CDR3 has 14 residues. The CDR3 DNA is TGTGCCAGCAGCCCCCTGGACAGGGGGGTTGAAGCTTTCTTT. The encoded protein is CASSPLDRGVEAFF.

The chain uses TRBV10-3 and TRBJ2-3; 7 nucleotides align to TRBD2. Germline assignment: CDR1 ENHRY and CDR2 SYGVKD. CDR3 length: 13 amino acids. The V gene end was trimmed by 3 bases and the J gene end by 6 bases; junction bases not matched to a gene: 3. The DNA of the CDR3 is TGTGCCATCAGTGATCTCGGGGGGGATACGCAGTATTTT. Translated, it gives CAISDLGGDTQYF.

The chain carries TRBV5-1 and TRBJ2-1; 7 bases are shared with TRBD1. Germline assignment: CDR1 SGHRS and CDR2 YFSETQ. Trimming removed 4 bases from V and 0 bases from J; junction bases left unmatched: 10. The CDR3 loop spans 17 amino acids. This CDR3 reads CASSPPGTVSSYNEQFF. CDR3 in DNA: TGCGCCAGCAGCCCCCCCGGGACAGTTAGCTCCTACAATGAGCAGTTCTTC.

This clone was recorded a few times. This sequence joins TRBV18 and TRBJ1-5; tentatively, D is TRBD1 (5 bases). The CDR3 has 16 amino acids. CDR1 is KGHSH and CDR2 is LQKENI in the germline V gene. Trimming took 4 bases from V and 3 from J, leaving 16 bases between them. The CDR3 DNA follows: TGTGCCAGCTCACATACAGGAGAATATAACAATCAGCCCCAGCATTTT. This sequence encodes CASSHTGEYNNQPQHF.

This clone was recorded a few times. The V call is TRBV7-2, the J call TRBJ2-2, with D unresolved. Germline V gene data show CDR1 as SGHTA and CDR2 as FQGNSA. The CDR3 totals 13 residues. The ends were cut back, 4 bases at V and 6 bases at J, with 9 bases in the middle. CDR3 nucleotide sequence: TGTGCCAGCAGCTCCTACAGATCCGGGGAGCTGTTTTTT. Amino acid sequence: CASSSYRSGELFF.

The chain links TRBV5-5 to TRBJ1-1; D uncertain. Germline V gene sequence: CDR1 SGHKS, CDR2 YYEKEE (reference sequence). This CDR3 spans 16 amino acids. V dropped 1 base and J dropped 0 bases, with 13 bases sitting between them. DNA of the CDR3: TGTGCCAGCAGCTTGTATCAAAAGTTCCTGAACACTGAAGCTTTCTTT. It specifies CASSLYQKFLNTEAFF.

The chain combines TRBV5-5 with TRBJ1-5; 7 bases fit TRBD1. With V trimmed by 1 base and J by 2 bases, 0 bases remained unmatched. This CDR3 comprises 14 residues. The germline V gene has CDR1 SGHKS and CDR2 YYEKEE (reference sequence). CDR3: CASSLTGGNQPQHF. The CDR3 bases are TGTGCCAGCAGCTTGACAGGGGGCAATCAGCCCCAGCATTTT. The full variable domain, completed using reference TRBV5-5 and TRBJ1-5, is DAGVTQSPTHLIKTRGQQVTLRCSPISGHKSVSWYQQVLGQGPQFIFQYYEKEERGRGNFPDRFSARQFPNYSSELNVNALLLGDSALYLCASSLTGGNQPQHFGDGTRLSIL.

The chain has TRBV2 and TRBJ1-6, with no clear D. Deletions cut 2 bases from V and 0 bases from J, with 5 bases between. The CDR3 length is 15 residues. Germline V gene data show CDR1 as SNHLY and CDR2 as FYNNEI. The chain's CDR3 is CASSEQSSYNSPLHF. The CDR3 nucleotides are TGTGCCAGCAGTGAACAGAGCTCCTATAATTCACCCCTCCACTTT. Full variable domain (rest looked up from reference TRBV2 and TRBJ1-6): EPEVTQTPSHQVTQMGQEVILRCVPISNHLYFYWYRQILGQKVEFLVSFYNNEISEKSEIFDDQFSVERPDGSNFTLKIRSTKLEDSAMYFCASSEQSSYNSPLHFGNGTRLTVT.

This rearrangement joins TRBV5-5 to TRBJ1-5; tentative D call: TRBD1 (6 bases). The CDR3 length is 14 residues. Per germline, CDR1 SGHKS and CDR2 YYEKEE (reference sequence). The germline V and J ends were trimmed by 4 bases and 3 bases, with 11 bases remaining between them. The CDR3 is CASSGGRYNQPQHF. CDR3 in DNA: TGTGCCAGCAGCGGGGGCCGATACAATCAGCCCCAGCATTTT.

This chain connects TRBV24-1 to TRBJ2-3; weak D call: TRBD1 (7 bases). The CDR3 is made up of 15 amino acids. Trimming pared 5 bases from V and 5 bases from J, leaving 16 bases between. The germline gives CDR1 KGHDR, CDR2 SFDVKD. The CDR3 protein is CATSVTRQGGDTQYF. The CDR3, as DNA: TGTGCCACCAGTGTTACCAGACAGGGAGGAGATACGCAGTATTTT.